This T cell receptor beta chain emerged from a study of blood T cell repertoires in COVID-19. Study-level background: The samples span acute and convalescent COVID-19 from the United States, Italy and Spain. T cells, B-cell-depleted T cells, or PBMCs provided the cDNA or gDNA that served as material.

Original processing methods: The authors estimated nucleated cell counts from reference gene primer amplification. Assay: immunoSEQ multiplex PCR; the TCRdb copy retains only in-frame clones and omits some. V and J calls and clone size follow that table, whereas D and trimming were derived from the DNA. The sample has tens of thousands of clones; approximately 80% are singletons. CDR1 and CDR2 (germline): LGHDT, YNNKEL (reference sequence). This CDR3 comprises 19 residues. The V and J ends lost 4 bases and 4 bases, in that order; junction bases with no gene match: 12. The chain uses TRBV3-1 (or the pseudogene TRBV3-2) and TRBJ2-3; 15 bases match TRBD2. What was sequenced was peripheral blood. This clonotype was sampled from a woman aged 55-69 years with acute or convalescent COVID-19. The CDR3 DNA reads TGTGCCAGCAGCCGTAGCCTAGGACTAGCGGGGGGGAGGTCAGATACGCAGTATTTT. Amino acids: CASSRSLGLAGGRSDTQYF.